A single sample is the source of the 14 T cell receptor beta chains below, sequenced in a study of vaccination effects on CD4 cells after COVID-19. For these TCRs, the target antigens are not known. TCRdb keeps only in-frame clones here, not all; method: immunoSEQ multiplex PCR. Here the sample spans 40,000 to 50,000 clones, about 75% being singletons. Sequencing followed a ViraFEST assay step that expanded antigen-specific CD4+ T cells with viral peptide pools. Cells that had been cultured for nine to eleven days were the source of isolated CD4+ T cells. This person's SARS-CoV-2 infection, confirmed by PCR, occurred between March and December 2020. Sequencing was performed on CD4+ T cells from PBMCs cultured with a peptide pool, taken before COVID-19 vaccination. These receptors all come from a human donor who had a prior SARS-CoV-2 infection.

By share of the sample, this clone is medium-sized. The chain couples TRBV15 to TRBJ2-3, with 7 bases fitting TRBD2. The germline gives CDR1 LNHNV, CDR2 YYDKDF (reference sequence). J was trimmed by 3 bases and V by 3 bases; bases with no gene match: 6. CDR3 length: 15 residues. The CDR3 bases are TGTGCCACCAGCAGTTCGCGGGAGCCAACAGATACGCAGTATTTT. Encoded protein: CATSSSREPTDTQYF.

This sequence joins TRBV18 and TRBJ2-7; perhaps TRBD2 as D (6 bases). The CDR3 spans 15 residues. Germline CDR1 reads KGHSH; CDR2 reads LQKENI. V was pared by 0 bases and J by 4 bases, with 13 bases between. CDR3 DNA: TGTGCCAGCTCACCACCTAGCGGAGAACTGTACGAGCAGTACTTC. Translation: CASSPPSGELYEQYF.

The chain combines TRBV20-1 with TRBJ2-3, with D possibly being TRBD1 (5 bases). CDR1 is DFQATT and CDR2 is SNEGSKA in the germline V gene (reference sequence). CDR3 length equals 11 residues. Trimming shortened V by 4 bases and J by 4 bases, and 6 bases separated the two germline ends. For the CDR3, the DNA is TGCAGTGCTATAGGGGCAGATACGCAGTATTTT. This encodes CSAIGADTQYF.

The CDR3 protein is CASSEGQGADAGPQHF. As DNA, the CDR3 is TGTGCCAGCAGCGAAGGACAGGGGGCGGACGCGGGGCCCCAGCATTTT. The chain employs TRBV6-2 or TRBV6-3 and TRBJ1-5; 11 bases are shared with TRBD1. The junction had 13 bases not matched to a gene; V was cut back by 6 bases and J by 9 bases. The CDR3 loop spans 16 amino acids. CDR1 and CDR2 (germline): MNHEY, SVGEGT.

This rearrangement joins TRBV9 to TRBJ2-2; a possible D gene is TRBD2 (6 bases). CDR3 size: 12 residues. V was clipped by 5 bases and J by 7 bases, with 9 bases between them. The germline V gene encodes CDR1 SGDLS and CDR2 YYNGEE. CDR3 in DNA: TGTGCCAGCAGGGGGGGTGACGGGGAGCTGTTTTTT. As protein: CASRGGDGELFF.

The V gene is TRBV6-5, the J gene TRBJ1-2; no definite D call. Trimming pared 5 bases from V and 4 bases from J, leaving 11 bases between. Germline V gene lookup returns CDR1 MNHEY and CDR2 SVGAGI. CDR3 size: 13 residues. In DNA, the CDR3 is TGTGCCAGCAGTCCCCATTCGAGCTATGGCTACACCTTC. Protein sequence: CASSPHSSYGYTF.

The chain combines TRBV5-1 with TRBJ2-1, with 13 bases matching TRBD2. Germline V lookup: CDR1 SGHRS, CDR2 YFSETQ. The CDR3 covers 16 residues. With 5 bases clipped from V and 3 bases from J, the junction kept 5 bases outside the gene matches. The CDR3 bases are TGCGCCAGCAGTTTTGGACTAGCGGGAGACTACAATGAGCAGTTCTTC. Amino acids: CASSFGLAGDYNEQFF.

This chain uses TRBV29-1 with TRBJ1-2; no reliable D call. The CDR3 length is 12 residues. V lost 4 bases to trimming and J lost 0 bases, with 6 bases between them. CDR1 is SQVTM, CDR2 ANQGSEA, per germline. CDR3 sequence: CSVAEANYGYTF. The CDR3 DNA is TGCAGCGTTGCAGAAGCTAACTATGGCTACACCTTC.

This chain uses TRBV7-2 with TRBJ1-2; 8 bases fit TRBD1. The V and J ends lost 4 bases and 7 bases, in that order; junction bases with no gene match: 5. This CDR3 has 13 residues. Germline loops: CDR1 SGHTA, CDR2 FQGNSA. CDR3 loop: CASSSGQGAGYTF. The CDR3 coding sequence is TGTGCCAGCAGCTCCGGACAGGGCGCTGGCTACACCTTC. Together with reference TRBV7-2 and TRBJ1-2, the CDR3 gives the full variable domain: GAGVSQSPSNKVTEKGKDVELRCDPISGHTALYWYRQSLGQGLEFLIYFQGNSAPDKSGLPSDRFSAERTGGSVSTLTIQRTQQEDSAVYLCASSSGQGAGYTFGSGTRLTVV.

The genes are TRBV24-1 and TRBJ2-2; 11 positions match TRBD2. The ends lost 4 bases at V and 4 bases at J; junction bases unmatched: 10. The CDR3 loop spans 18 amino acids. Germline CDR1 is KGHDR and CDR2 is SFDVKD. CDR3 in amino acids: CATSDSPGLAARTGELFF. In DNA, the CDR3 is TGTGCCACCAGTGACTCTCCGGGACTAGCGGCCCGCACCGGGGAGCTGTTTTTT.

This clone came up a few times. The chain joins TRBV18 to TRBJ1-1; D is undetermined. CDR3 size: 13 residues. V lost 1 base and J lost 6, with 9 bases in between. Germline V lookup: CDR1 KGHSH, CDR2 LQKENI. The CDR3 coding sequence is TGTGCCAGCTCACCACAGGGTAGGCCTGAAGCTTTCTTT. Amino acids: CASSPQGRPEAFF.

This sequence joins TRBV19 and TRBJ2-2, with 14 nucleotides matching TRBD2. CDR1 and CDR2 from the germline V gene are LNHDA and SQIVND (reference sequence). The trim removed 9 bases at V and 4 bases at J, leaving 7 bases unmatched. The CDR3 covers 16 residues. CDR3 DNA: TGTGCCAGCGGACTAGCGGGAGGTTACGGCACCGGGGAGCTGTTTTTT. This translates into CASGLAGGYGTGELFF.

Only one count was recorded for this clone. This chain uses TRBV6-6 with TRBJ1-2; TRBD1 matches at 12 bases. Germline trimming cut 6 bases from V and 7 bases from J; bases unmatched to any gene: 6. The CDR3 has 14 amino acids. Germline V gene data show CDR1 as MNHNY and CDR2 as SVGAGI (reference sequence). In DNA, the CDR3 is TGTGCCAGCAGAGTGGGACAGGGGGCGAGTGGCTACACCTTC. This sequence encodes CASRVGQGASGYTF.

The genes are TRBV9 and TRBJ2-1; 7 nucleotides match TRBD2. V trimming: 1 base; J trimming: 9 bases; junction bases outside the gene matches: 4. Germline V lookup: CDR1 SGDLS, CDR2 YYNGEE. This CDR3 region has 13 residues. The CDR3 sequence: CASSVSERGEQFF. CDR3 bases: TGTGCCAGCAGCGTAAGTGAGCGGGGTGAGCAGTTCTTC.